A single sample gave rise to the 26 T cell receptor beta chains below, sequenced in a study of blood T cell repertoires in COVID-19. Libraries were prepared by immunoSEQ multiplex PCR; TCRdb keeps only in-frame clonotypes and omits some of them. The sample holds around 25,000 clones, around 81% seen once. Specimen: peripheral blood. The receptors shown here come from a man in his 70s with acute or convalescent COVID-19.

This rearrangement joins TRBV6-5 to TRBJ1-6, with D possibly matching TRBD1 (6 bases). The germline CDR1 and CDR2 sequences are MNHEY and SVGAGI. This CDR3 region has 13 residues. V lost 7 bases, J lost 10 bases, and 14 bases lay in between. DNA for the CDR3: TGTGCCAGCACCCGGGGGGCTCACTCACCCCTCCACTTT. Translation gives CASTRGAHSPLHF.

This clone was seen once. This chain connects TRBV5-1 to TRBJ1-1, with 7 bases matching TRBD1. V shed 3 bases, J shed 1 base, and the junction held 6 bases outside the gene matches. This CDR3 has 15 amino acids. CDR1 is SGHRS and CDR2 is YFSETQ in the germline V gene. DNA of the CDR3: TGCGCCAGCAGCTCCTTCGCAGGGGGGAACACTGAAGCTTTCTTT. Protein: CASSSFAGGNTEAFF.

The chain recombines TRBV19 with TRBJ1-2; 7 bases map to TRBD1. There are 14 residues in the CDR3. Germline values: CDR1 LNHDA, CDR2 SQIVND (reference sequence). The V gene end was trimmed by 4 bases and the J gene end by 7 bases; junction bases not matched to a gene: 9. CDR3 in DNA: TGTGCCAGTAGTAAATGGAGGGGGCTCGGTGGCTACACCTTC. Its translation is CASSKWRGLGGYTF.

V is TRBV5-1 and J is TRBJ1-2; 8 bases match TRBD1. CDR1 SGHRS and CDR2 YFSETQ come from the germline V gene. V lost 3 bases, J lost 5 bases, and 3 bases stayed unmatched. This CDR3 contains 13 residues. CDR3 in DNA: TGCGCCAGCAGCTCCGGACAGGGTTATGGCTACACCTTC. Its translation: CASSSGQGYGYTF.

The chain has TRBV30 and TRBJ1-5; D remains unclear. The V gene's germline CDR1 is GTSNPN and CDR2 SVGIG (reference sequence). This CDR3 has 13 amino acids. Trimming pared 2 bases from V and 7 bases from J, leaving 12 bases between. The CDR3 coding sequence is TGTGCCTGGAGTTCCGGGAACGGACAGCCCCAGCATTTT. Translation: CAWSSGNGQPQHF.

This clone was detected a few times. This chain joins TRBV9 and TRBJ2-7, with D perhaps matching TRBD2 (6 bases). Trimming pared 1 base from V and 0 bases from J, leaving 11 bases between. CDR1 and CDR2 (germline): SGDLS, YYNGEE. The CDR3 loop spans 15 amino acids. CDR3 DNA: TGTGCCAGCAGCGTATCCGCGGGGATCTCCTACGAGCAGTACTTC. Translating gives CASSVSAGISYEQYF.

This chain connects TRBV12-5 to TRBJ1-3; D is uncertain. Looked up from germline, CDR1 is LGHNT and CDR2 is FRNRAP. The V end lost 3 bases, the J end lost 0 bases, and 6 bases lay between the germline ends. There are 14 residues in the CDR3. The DNA for the CDR3 is TGTGCTAGTGGTTTCGGAGTCTCTGGAAACACCATATATTTT. Its translation: CASGFGVSGNTIYF.

The V call is TRBV18, the J call TRBJ2-3; no firm D call. Germline CDR1 reads KGHSH; CDR2 reads LQKENI. Between the trimmed V and J ends, which lost 6 bases and 6 bases, there was a span of 10 bases. The CDR3 spans 12 residues. The CDR3 bases are TGTGCCAGCTCTACACGTTCGGATACGCAGTATTTT. This translates into CASSTRSDTQYF.

The table lists this clone with a few counts. The chain couples TRBV4-1 to TRBJ1-2; 12 nucleotides match TRBD1. Looked up from germline, CDR1 is MGHRA and CDR2 is YSYEKL. CDR3 length: 15 amino acids. V was clipped by 4 bases and J by 5 bases; unmatched bases: 5. The CDR3 sequence is CASSPGGQGAYGYTF. The CDR3 DNA reads TGCGCCAGCAGCCCCGGGGGACAGGGGGCTTATGGCTACACCTTC.

This rearrangement joins TRBV5-1 to TRBJ1-2, with 8 bases lining up with TRBD1. The germline V gene encodes CDR1 SGHRS and CDR2 YFSETQ. The CDR3 totals 15 residues. The J segment lost 6 bases and the V segment lost 0 bases, leaving 7 bases of the junction unmatched. CDR3 protein: CASSLDTDRGDGYTF. In nucleotides, the CDR3 is TGCGCCAGCAGCTTGGATACCGACAGGGGAGATGGCTACACCTTC.

V is TRBV5-1 and J is TRBJ1-6, with D uncertain. Germline CDR1 is SGHRS and CDR2 is YFSETQ. CDR3 length: 14 amino acids. V lost 0 bases to trimming and J lost 10 bases, with 11 bases between them. The CDR3 DNA reads as TGCGCCAGCAGCTTGGCGGGGTCGGGATCACCCCTCCACTTT. Its protein product is CASSLAGSGSPLHF.

V and J are TRBV5-1 and TRBJ2-5, with 9 bases fitting TRBD2. The CDR3 runs to 16 residues. The germline V gene has CDR1 SGHRS and CDR2 YFSETQ. The V gene end was trimmed by 1 base and the J gene end by 3 bases; junction bases not matched to a gene: 7. The CDR3: CASSLRVAGGKETQYF. The CDR3, as DNA: TGCGCCAGCAGCTTGAGGGTTGCGGGAGGGAAAGAGACCCAGTACTTC.

The chain joins TRBV2 to TRBJ2-3, with D possibly being TRBD1 (5 bases). The germline V gene has CDR1 SNHLY and CDR2 FYNNEI. V was pared by 7 bases and J by 2 bases, with 10 bases between. The CDR3 extends over 13 amino acids. This CDR3 is CASMTVNTDTQYF. CDR3 nucleotide sequence: TGTGCCAGCATGACAGTTAACACAGATACGCAGTATTTT.

The chain employs TRBV29-1 and TRBJ1-1, with D tentatively TRBD1 (5 bases). V was shortened by 7 bases and J by 4 bases, with 16 bases between the two germline ends. Germline lookup yields CDR1 SQVTM and CDR2 ANQGSEA. The CDR3 has 13 amino acids. The CDR3 DNA reads TGCAGCGCCTTGGGCAGGGTTGCCACTGAAGCTTTCTTT. Amino acid sequence: CSALGRVATEAFF.

The rearrangement uses TRBV5-5 and TRBJ1-1; D is undetermined. Trimming shortened V by 2 bases and J by 10 bases, and 18 bases separated the two germline ends. Looked up from germline, CDR1 is SGHKS and CDR2 is YYEKEE (reference sequence). There are 14 residues in the CDR3. CDR3 loop: CASSFKLAAALAFF. CDR3 bases: TGTGCCAGCAGCTTCAAATTAGCGGCCGCCCTAGCTTTCTTT.

The chain links TRBV27 to TRBJ2-5; maybe TRBD2 (6 bases). Germline lookup yields CDR1 MNHEY and CDR2 SMNVEV (reference sequence). This CDR3 is 12 amino acids long. Trimming took 5 bases from V and 5 from J, leaving 9 bases between them. The CDR3 loop is CASSKGRETQYF. The CDR3 DNA is TGTGCCAGCAGTAAGGGGAGGGAGACCCAGTACTTC.

This clone was detected only a few times. V gene TRBV3-1 (or the pseudogene TRBV3-2) combines with J gene TRBJ1-3, with a tentative D call TRBD1 (6 bases). This CDR3 contains 15 residues. Looked up from germline, CDR1 is LGHDT and CDR2 is YNNKEL (reference sequence). Trimming cost V 2 bases and J 1 base, with 9 bases left between them. CDR3 in amino acids: CASSQNTGSGNTIYF. The DNA for the CDR3 is TGTGCCAGCAGCCAAAATACAGGGTCTGGAAACACCATATATTTT.

The chain recombines TRBV6-6 with TRBJ1-1, with TRBD1 matching over 7 bases. Germline lookup yields CDR1 MNHNY and CDR2 SVGAGI (reference sequence). After removal of 4 bases from V and 5 bases from J, the junction contained 4 bases not matched to a gene. This CDR3 contains 13 residues. CDR3 in DNA: TGTGCCAGCAGTTGGACAGGTAGGACTGAAGCTTTCTTT. Its protein is CASSWTGRTEAFF.

The chain couples TRBV10-3 to TRBJ2-2, with 14 bases aligning to TRBD2. Germline V gene lookup returns CDR1 ENHRY and CDR2 SYGVKD. The CDR3 extends over 16 amino acids. The V gene end was trimmed by 7 bases and the J gene end by 6 bases; junction bases not matched to a gene: 7. The CDR3: CAIKGGTSGSPGELFF. CDR3 nucleotides: TGTGCCATCAAAGGCGGGACTAGCGGGAGTCCCGGGGAGCTGTTTTTT.

The V gene is TRBV25-1, the J gene TRBJ2-7; TRBD1 matches 7 bases. CDR1 is MGHDK and CDR2 is SYGVNS in the germline V gene. The trim removed 5 bases at V and 2 bases at J, leaving 9 bases unmatched. The CDR3 consists of 15 residues. Here the CDR3 reads CASSNDRVGAYEQYF. The CDR3, as DNA: TGTGCCAGCAGTAACGACAGGGTTGGGGCCTACGAGCAGTACTTC.

This clone was counted between two and nine times. The chain uses TRBV11-2 and TRBJ2-3; 9 positions match TRBD1. V shed 5 bases, J shed 3 bases, and the junction held 6 bases outside the gene matches. The length of the CDR3 is 15 residues. CDR1 SGHAT and CDR2 FQNNGV come from the germline V gene. CDR3 loop: CASSTRQGVTDTQYF. DNA for the CDR3: TGTGCCAGCAGCACTCGACAGGGGGTGACAGATACGCAGTATTTT.

This clone was counted a single time. The rearrangement joins TRBV10-2 to TRBJ1-1; 12 bases match TRBD1. V was clipped by 6 bases and J by 2 bases; unmatched bases: 1. Germline V gene lookup returns CDR1 WSHSY and CDR2 SAAADI. There are 14 residues in the CDR3. The CDR3 nucleotides are TGCGCCAGCAGGGGGACAGGGGGCAACACTGAAGCTTTCTTT. Its translation: CASRGTGGNTEAFF.

The rearrangement links TRBV28 to TRBJ1-4; D might be TRBD1 (6 bases). V was shortened by 1 base and J by 0 bases, with 6 bases between the two germline ends. CDR1 MDHEN and CDR2 SYDVKM come from the germline V gene. The CDR3 loop spans 15 amino acids. CDR3 nucleotide sequence: TGTGCCAGCAGTTTATCAGGGGCAACTAATGAAAAACTGTTTTTT. It codes for CASSLSGATNEKLFF.

Written as DNA, the CDR3 is TGTGCCAGCAGCATAGGGACTAGCGCAACCTACGAGCAGTACTTC. Protein: CASSIGTSATYEQYF. The chain has TRBV9 and TRBJ2-7; 10 bases align to TRBD2. Unmatched junction bases numbered 6, after V lost 4 bases and J lost 2 bases. The CDR3 totals 15 residues. Germline V gene sequence: CDR1 SGDLS, CDR2 YYNGEE.

This clone was counted only a few times. The gene calls are TRBV29-1 and TRBJ1-1; 7 bases map to TRBD1. Trimming at V came to 7 bases and at J to 6 bases, leaving 14 bases not matched to a gene. The germline V gene encodes CDR1 SQVTM and CDR2 ANQGSEA. CDR3 length equals 14 residues. The CDR3 sequence is CSAVRSGGGPEAFF. The CDR3, as DNA: TGCAGCGCTGTACGGTCAGGAGGGGGCCCTGAAGCTTTCTTT.

The gene calls are TRBV2 and TRBJ2-7; 16 bases match TRBD2. Germline CDR1 reads SNHLY; CDR2 reads FYNNEI. The CDR3 has 15 residues. Losses at the gene ends were 6 bases for V and 6 bases for J; bases not matched to a gene: 5. As DNA, the CDR3 is TGTGCCAGCAGCGGGACTAGCGGGAGGGCCCGCGAGCAGTACTTC. It translates to CASSGTSGRAREQYF.